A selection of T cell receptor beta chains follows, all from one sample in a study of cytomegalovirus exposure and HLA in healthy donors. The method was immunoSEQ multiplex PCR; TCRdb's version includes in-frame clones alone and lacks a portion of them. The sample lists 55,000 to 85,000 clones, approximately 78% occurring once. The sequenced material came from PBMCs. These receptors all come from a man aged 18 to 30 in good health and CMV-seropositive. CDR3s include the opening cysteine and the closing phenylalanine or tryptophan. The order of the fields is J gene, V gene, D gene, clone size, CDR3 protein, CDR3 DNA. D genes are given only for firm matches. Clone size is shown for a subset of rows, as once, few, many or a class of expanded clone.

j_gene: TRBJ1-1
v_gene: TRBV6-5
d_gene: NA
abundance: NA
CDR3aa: CASSYRVNTEAFF
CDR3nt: TGTGCCAGCAGTTATCGAGTGAACACTGAAGCTTTCTTT

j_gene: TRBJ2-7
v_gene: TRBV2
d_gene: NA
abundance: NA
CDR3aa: CASSVPGGPGEGEQYF
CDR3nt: TGTGCCAGCAGTGTGCCCGGGGGGCCGGGTGAAGGGGAGCAGTACTTC

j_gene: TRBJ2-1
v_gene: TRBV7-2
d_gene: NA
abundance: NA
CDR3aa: CASSSSSYNEQFF
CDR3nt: TGTGCCAGCAGCTCGAGCTCCTACAATGAGCAGTTCTTC

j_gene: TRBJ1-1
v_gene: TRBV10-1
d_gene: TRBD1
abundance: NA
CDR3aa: CASSSNRGDAEAFF
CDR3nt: TGCGCCAGCAGTTCGAACAGGGGAGACGCTGAAGCTTTCTTT

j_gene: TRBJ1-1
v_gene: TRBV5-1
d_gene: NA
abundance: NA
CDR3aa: CASSLSQNTEAFF
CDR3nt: TGCGCCAGCAGCTTGAGCCAAAACACTGAAGCTTTCTTT

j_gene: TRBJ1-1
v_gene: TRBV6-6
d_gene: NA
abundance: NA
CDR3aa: CATKAGQNTEAFF
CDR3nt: TGTGCCACCAAAGCAGGGCAGAACACTGAAGCTTTCTTT

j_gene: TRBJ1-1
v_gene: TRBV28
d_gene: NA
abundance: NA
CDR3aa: CASSLFGIMNTEAFF
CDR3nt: TGTGCCAGCAGTTTATTCGGGATCATGAACACTGAAGCTTTCTTT

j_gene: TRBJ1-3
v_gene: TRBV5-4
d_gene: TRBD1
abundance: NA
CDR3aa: CASRAQGAVHSGNTIYF
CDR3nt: TGTGCCAGCAGGGCGCAGGGGGCCGTACACTCTGGAAACACCATATATTTT

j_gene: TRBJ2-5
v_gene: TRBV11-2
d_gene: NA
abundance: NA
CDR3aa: CASSSTSQETQYF
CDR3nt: TGTGCCAGCAGCTCGACTAGCCAAGAGACCCAGTACTTC

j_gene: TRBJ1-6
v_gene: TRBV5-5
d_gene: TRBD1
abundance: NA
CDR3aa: CASSLAGTGDNSPLHF
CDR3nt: TGTGCCAGCAGCTTGGCCGGGACAGGGGATAATTCACCCCTCCACTTT

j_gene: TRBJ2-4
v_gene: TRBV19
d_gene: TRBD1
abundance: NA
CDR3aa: CASSTQGSNIQYF
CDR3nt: TGTGCCAGTAGTACACAGGGGTCAAACATTCAGTACTTC

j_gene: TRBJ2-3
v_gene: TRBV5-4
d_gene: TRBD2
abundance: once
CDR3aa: CASSFGLAGRFADTQYF
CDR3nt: TGTGCCAGCAGCTTTGGCCTAGCGGGCCGATTTGCAGATACGCAGTATTTT

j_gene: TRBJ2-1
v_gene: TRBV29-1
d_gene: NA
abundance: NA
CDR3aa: CSVEGSSYNEQFF
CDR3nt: TGCAGCGTTGAGGGGAGCTCCTACAATGAGCAGTTCTTC

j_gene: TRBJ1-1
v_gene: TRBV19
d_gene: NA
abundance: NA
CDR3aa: CASSPGEGWDTEAFF
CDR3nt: TGTGCCAGTAGCCCCGGGGAGGGATGGGACACTGAAGCTTTCTTT

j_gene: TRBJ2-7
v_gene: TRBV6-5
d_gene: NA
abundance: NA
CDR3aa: CASRPYYTTSYEQYF
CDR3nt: TGTGCCAGCAGGCCTTATTATACTACGTCCTACGAGCAGTACTTC

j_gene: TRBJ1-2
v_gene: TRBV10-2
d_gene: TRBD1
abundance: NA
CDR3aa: CASSESGGRGNYGYTF
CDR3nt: TGCGCCAGCAGTGAGTCTGGCGGCAGGGGGAACTATGGCTACACCTTC

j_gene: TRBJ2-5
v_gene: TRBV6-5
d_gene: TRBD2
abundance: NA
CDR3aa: CASSYSVRGRGETQYF
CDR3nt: TGTGCCAGCAGTTACTCCGTCCGCGGGAGGGGAGAGACCCAGTACTTC

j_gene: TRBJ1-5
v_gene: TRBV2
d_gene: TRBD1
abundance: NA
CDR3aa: CASSVARQGGISNQPQHF
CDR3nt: TGTGCCAGCAGTGTGGCTCGGCAGGGGGGTATCAGCAATCAGCCCCAGCATTTT

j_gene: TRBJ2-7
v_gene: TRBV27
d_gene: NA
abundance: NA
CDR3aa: CASSGQSYEQYF
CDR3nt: TGTGCCAGCAGTGGACAGTCCTACGAGCAGTACTTC

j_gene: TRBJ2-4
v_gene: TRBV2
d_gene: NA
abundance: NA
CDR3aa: CASMGDRWDIQYF
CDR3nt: TGTGCCAGCATGGGAGACAGGTGGGACATTCAGTACTTC

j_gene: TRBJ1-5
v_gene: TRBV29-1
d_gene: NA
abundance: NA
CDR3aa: CSVEEGTKDNQPQHF
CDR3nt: TGCAGCGTTGAAGAGGGGACAAAAGACAATCAGCCCCAGCATTTT

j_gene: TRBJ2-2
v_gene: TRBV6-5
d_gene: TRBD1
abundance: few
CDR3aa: CASNPGGSGELFF
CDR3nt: TGTGCCAGTAATCCAGGGGGATCCGGGGAGCTGTTTTTT

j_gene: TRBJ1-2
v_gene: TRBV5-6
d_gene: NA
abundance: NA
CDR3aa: CASSLEANYGYTF
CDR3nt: TGTGCCAGCAGCCTAGAAGCTAACTATGGCTACACCTTC

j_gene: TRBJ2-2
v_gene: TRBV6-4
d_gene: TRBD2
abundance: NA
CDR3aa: CASSEGGSHTGELFF
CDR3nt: TGTGCCAGCAGTGAGGGAGGGTCCCACACCGGGGAGCTGTTTTTT

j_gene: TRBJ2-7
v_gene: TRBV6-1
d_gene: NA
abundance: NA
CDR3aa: CASSEARGFYEQYF
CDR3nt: TGTGCCAGCAGTGAAGCGCGGGGCTTCTACGAGCAGTACTTC

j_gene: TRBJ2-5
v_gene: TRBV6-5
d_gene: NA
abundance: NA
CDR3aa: CASSYSYFQETQYF
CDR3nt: TGTGCCAGCAGTTACTCGTATTTCCAAGAGACCCAGTACTTC

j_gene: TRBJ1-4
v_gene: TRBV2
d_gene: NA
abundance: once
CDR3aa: CATKVGEAEKLFF
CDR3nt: TGTGCCACAAAGGTGGGGGAGGCTGAAAAACTGTTTTTT

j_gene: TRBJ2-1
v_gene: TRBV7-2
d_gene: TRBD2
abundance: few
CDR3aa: CASSSGTSLLFF
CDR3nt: TGTGCCAGCAGCTCGGGGACTAGCTTGCTGTTCTTC

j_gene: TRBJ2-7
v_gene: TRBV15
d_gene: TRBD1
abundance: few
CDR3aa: CATSRGSGQGFYEQYF
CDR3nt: TGTGCCACCAGCAGAGGTTCGGGACAGGGGTTTTACGAGCAGTACTTC

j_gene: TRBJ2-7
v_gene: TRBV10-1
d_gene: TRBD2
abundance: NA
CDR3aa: CASSRTSGSSYEQYF
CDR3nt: TGCGCCAGCAGTAGGACTAGCGGGAGTAGCTACGAGCAGTACTTC

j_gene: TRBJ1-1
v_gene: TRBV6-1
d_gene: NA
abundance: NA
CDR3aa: CASSPDSFF
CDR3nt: TGTGCCAGCAGTCCGGACAGTTTCTTT

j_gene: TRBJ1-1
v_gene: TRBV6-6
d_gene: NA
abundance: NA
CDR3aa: CASSLYSGNTEAFF
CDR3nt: TGTGCCAGCAGTTTGTACAGTGGGAACACTGAAGCTTTCTTT

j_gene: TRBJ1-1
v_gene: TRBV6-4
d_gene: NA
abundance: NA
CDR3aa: CASSDSQNTEAFF
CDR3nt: TGTGCCAGCAGTGACTCCCAGAACACTGAAGCTTTCTTT

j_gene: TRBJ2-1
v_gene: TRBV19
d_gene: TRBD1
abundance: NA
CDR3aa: CASSIGTGNYEQFF
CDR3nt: TGTGCCAGTAGTATTGGGACAGGGAACTATGAGCAGTTCTTC

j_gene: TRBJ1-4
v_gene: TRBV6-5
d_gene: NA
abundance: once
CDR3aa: CATTPGGANEKLFF
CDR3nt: TGTGCCACTACGCCTGGGGGGGCTAATGAAAAACTGTTTTTT

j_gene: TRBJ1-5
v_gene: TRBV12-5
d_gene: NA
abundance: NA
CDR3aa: CASGLVSAERGQPQHF
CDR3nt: TGTGCTAGTGGTTTGGTATCGGCAGAAAGGGGGCAGCCCCAGCATTTT

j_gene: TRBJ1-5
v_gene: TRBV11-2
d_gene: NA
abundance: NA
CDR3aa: CASSLGRTPNQPQHF
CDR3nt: TGTGCCAGCAGCTTAGGTCGGACACCGAATCAGCCCCAGCATTTT

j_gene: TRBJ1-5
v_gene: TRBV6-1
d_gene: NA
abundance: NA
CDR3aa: CASSDGDGGGQPQHF
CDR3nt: TGTGCCAGCAGCGACGGAGACGGGGGAGGCCAGCCCCAGCATTTT

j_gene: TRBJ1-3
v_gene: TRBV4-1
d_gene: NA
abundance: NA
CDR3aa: CASSQGQDVGNTIYF
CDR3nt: TGCGCCAGCAGCCAAGGACAGGACGTTGGAAACACCATATATTTT

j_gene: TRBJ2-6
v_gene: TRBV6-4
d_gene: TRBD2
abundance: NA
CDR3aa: CASGEGSEGSGANVLTF
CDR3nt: TGTGCCAGCGGGGAGGGGTCAGAAGGCTCTGGGGCCAACGTCCTGACTTTC

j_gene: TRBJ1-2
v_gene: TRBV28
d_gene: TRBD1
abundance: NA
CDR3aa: CASIAGGAHRGYTF
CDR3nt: TGTGCCAGCATTGCAGGGGGAGCCCATCGGGGCTACACCTTC

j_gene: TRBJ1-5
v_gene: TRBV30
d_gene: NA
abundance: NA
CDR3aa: CAWSGTHSNQPQHF
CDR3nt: TGTGCCTGGAGCGGGACACATAGCAATCAGCCCCAGCATTTT

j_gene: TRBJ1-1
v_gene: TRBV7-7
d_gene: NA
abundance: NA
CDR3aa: CASSPSDLGTEAFF
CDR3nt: TGTGCTAGCAGCCCGAGCGATTTGGGCACTGAAGCTTTCTTT

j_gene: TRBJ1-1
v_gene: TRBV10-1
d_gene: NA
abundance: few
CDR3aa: CASRRAGRDTEAFF
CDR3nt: TGCGCCAGCAGGAGGGCAGGGAGGGACACTGAAGCTTTCTTT

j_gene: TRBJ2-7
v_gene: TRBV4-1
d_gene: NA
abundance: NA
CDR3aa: CASSQPSPYEQYF
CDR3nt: TGCGCCAGCAGCCAACCCTCCCCCTACGAGCAGTACTTC